One and the same sample provided the 31 T cell receptor beta chains below, sequenced in a study of radiotherapy plus CTLA-4 blockade in lung cancer. TCRdb keeps only in-frame clones here, not all; method: immunoSEQ multiplex PCR. The sample has over 85,000 clones, 88% seen once. Material: peripheral blood, obtained from a patient treated with radiotherapy plus ipilimumab. The receptor set was obtained from a human donor with non-small cell lung cancer that progressed on radiotherapy plus ipilimumab.

The chain uses TRBV14 and TRBJ2-5; D remains ambiguous. The CDR3 is 17 residues long. Trimming removed 3 bases from V and 1 base from J, with 18 bases in between. Germline-derived CDR1 and CDR2 are SGHDN and FVKESK. The DNA for the CDR3 is TGTGCCAGCAGCCAGAAATTCGGATCGCCACTCCAAGAGACCCAGTACTTC. Amino acids: CASSQKFGSPLQETQYF.

The chain couples TRBV7-9 to TRBJ1-2, with D perhaps matching TRBD1 (6 bases). V dropped 5 bases and J dropped 1 base, with 8 bases sitting between them. The CDR3 has 13 residues. The germline gives CDR1 SEHNR, CDR2 FQNEAQ (reference sequence). The CDR3 is CASSQQGNYGYTF. DNA for the CDR3: TGTGCCAGCAGCCAACAGGGTAACTATGGCTACACCTTC.

Concerning this clone: Distinct nucleotide sequences in the sample also encode this CDR3. The V and J genes are TRBV7-6 and TRBJ1-1, with D uncertain. The CDR3 totals 13 residues. Germline values: CDR1 SGHVS, CDR2 FNYEAQ. V gave up 1 base and J gave up 1 base, with 4 bases separating them. CDR3 protein: CASSLGQNTEAFF. Here the CDR3 DNA reads TGTGCCAGCAGCTTAGGGCAGAACACTGAAGCTTTCTTT.

CDR3 sequence: CASSFSGSYEQYF. The CDR3 DNA follows: TGTGCCAGCAGCTTCAGCGGAAGCTACGAGCAGTACTTC. This sequence joins TRBV7-3 and TRBJ2-7; tentatively, D is TRBD2 (5 bases). The CDR3 covers 13 residues. V shed 3 bases and J shed 3 bases, with 9 bases lying between them. CDR1 SGHTA and CDR2 FQGTGA come from the germline V gene.

The gene calls are TRBV7-2 and TRBJ2-1; D gene unclear. The CDR3 has 12 residues. Germline-derived CDR1 and CDR2 are SGHTA and FQGNSA. The V gene lost 5 bases and the J gene lost 9 bases, with 11 bases spanning the gap. CDR3 sequence: CASSLVPFEQFF. The CDR3 bases are TGTGCCAGCAGCCTAGTACCCTTTGAGCAGTTCTTC.

This chain links TRBV15 with TRBJ1-1; 9 bases map to TRBD1. The germline V gene encodes CDR1 LNHNV and CDR2 YYDKDF (reference sequence). V shed 9 bases, J shed 3 bases, and the junction held 8 bases outside the gene matches. There are 14 residues in the CDR3. The CDR3: CATAVGDRDTEAFF. DNA for the CDR3: TGTGCCACGGCAGTGGGGGACAGGGACACTGAAGCTTTCTTT. The entire variable domain, with the rest obtained from reference TRBV15 and TRBJ1-1, is as follows: DAMVIQNPRYQVTQFGKPVTLSCSQTLNHNVMYWYQQKSSQAPKLLFHYYDKDFNNEADTPDNFQSRRPNTSFCFLDIRSPGLGDTAMYLCATAVGDRDTEAFFGQGTRLTVV.

The chain links TRBV5-1 to TRBJ2-1; 7 bases fit TRBD1. Germline V lookup: CDR1 SGHRS, CDR2 YFSETQ. The CDR3 sequence is 17 residues long. With 0 bases clipped from V and 1 base from J, the junction kept 7 bases outside the gene matches. CDR3 amino acids: CASSLETGLGSYNEQFF. CDR3 sequence (DNA): TGCGCCAGCAGCTTGGAGACAGGGTTAGGGTCCTACAATGAGCAGTTCTTC.

This clone is a singleton in its sample. The rearrangement joins TRBV7-3 to TRBJ2-1; D is unresolved. Trimming pared 1 base from V and 3 bases from J, leaving 1 base between. Germline values: CDR1 SGHTA, CDR2 FQGTGA. The CDR3 totals 12 residues. Here the CDR3 reads CASSLNYNEQFF. In DNA, the CDR3 is TGTGCCAGCAGCTTAAACTACAATGAGCAGTTCTTC.

The V and J genes are TRBV6-5 and TRBJ1-1, with 11 positions matching TRBD1. Per the germline V gene, CDR1 is MNHEY and CDR2 is SVGAGI. The CDR3 consists of 14 residues. V trimming: 7 bases; J trimming: 2 bases; junction bases outside the gene matches: 3. The CDR3 nucleotides read TGTGCCAGCACCCGGACAGGGGGCAACACTGAAGCTTTCTTT. Translated: CASTRTGGNTEAFF.

The chain links TRBV27 to TRBJ1-5, with 7 bases that match TRBD1. The CDR3 is made up of 15 amino acids. CDR1 and CDR2 (germline): MNHEY, SMNVEV (reference sequence). The trim removed 4 bases at V and 7 bases at J, leaving 10 bases unmatched. The CDR3 loop is CASSSRRGGGQPQHF. For the CDR3, the DNA is TGTGCCAGCAGTTCCAGACGAGGGGGCGGGCAGCCCCAGCATTTT.

This clone turned up a few times. This chain uses TRBV6-6 with TRBJ1-4; D ambiguous. The length of the CDR3 is 13 residues. The V end lost 5 bases, the J end lost 8 bases, and 12 bases lay between the germline ends. CDR1 is MNHNY, CDR2 SVGAGI, per germline (reference sequence). CDR3: CASSRRTREKLFF. The DNA of the CDR3 is TGTGCCAGCAGTAGAAGGACGAGGGAAAAACTGTTTTTT.

The chain recombines TRBV11-3 with TRBJ2-2; weak D call: TRBD1 (5 bases). CDR3 length: 14 amino acids. Trimming took off 6 bases at V and 6 bases at J, with 14 bases between the two ends. Germline CDR1 SGHNT, CDR2 YENEEA. The CDR3 region is CASRLRAGSGELFF. CDR3 sequence (DNA): TGTGCCAGCAGACTCCGGGCAGGGTCCGGGGAGCTGTTTTTT.

The chain is built from TRBV5-1 and TRBJ2-2; tentative D call: TRBD1 (6 bases). From germline, CDR1 is SGHRS and CDR2 YFSETQ. The CDR3 has 14 amino acids. Trimming shortened V by 4 bases and J by 6 bases, and 13 bases separated the two germline ends. Written as DNA, the CDR3 is TGCGCCAGCAGCCCCGAGGGGGTGCCCGGGGAGCTGTTTTTT. Residues: CASSPEGVPGELFF. The full variable domain, rest sourced from reference TRBV5-1 and TRBJ2-2, is KAGVTQTPRYLIKTRGQQVTLSCSPISGHRSVSWYQQTPGQGLQFLFEYFSETQRNKGNFPGRFSGRQFSNSRSEMNVSTLELGDSALYLCASSPEGVPGELFFGEGSRLTVL.

This clone appeared once. The rearrangement uses TRBV5-1 and TRBJ2-1; D perhaps matches TRBD2 (6 bases). Germline V gene data show CDR1 as SGHRS and CDR2 as YFSETQ. V gave up 4 bases and J gave up 8 bases, with 13 bases separating them. The CDR3 totals 13 residues. The CDR3: CASSVGLAYEQFF. In nucleotides, the CDR3 is TGCGCCAGCAGCGTTGGCCTAGCGTATGAGCAGTTCTTC.

In DNA form, the CDR3 reads TGTGCCAGCAGCAGGGACAACCTGCCTTGGGGCTACACCTTC. It is translated as CASSRDNLPWGYTF. The chain links TRBV6-1 to TRBJ1-2; maybe TRBD1 (6 bases). The V end lost 6 bases, the J end lost 8 bases, and 19 bases lay between the germline ends. CDR1 MNHNS and CDR2 SASEGT come from the germline V gene. The CDR3 spans 14 residues.

This clone occurred once. The chain combines TRBV5-1 with TRBJ1-2; D uncertain. Per the germline V gene, CDR1 is SGHRS and CDR2 is YFSETQ. The CDR3 sequence is 12 residues long. V lost 3 bases, J lost 5 bases, and 8 bases lay in between. In nucleotides, the CDR3 is TGCGCCAGCAGCTCGGACGGATATGGCTACACCTTC. It encodes CASSSDGYGYTF.

The chain combines TRBV30 with TRBJ1-1; D not certain. V was pared by 2 bases and J by 2 bases, with 9 bases between. The CDR3 consists of 13 residues. Germline V gene lookup returns CDR1 GTSNPN and CDR2 SVGIG (reference sequence). CDR3 coding DNA: TGTGCCTGGAGTCCGGCGACAAACACTGAAGCTTTCTTT. It encodes CAWSPATNTEAFF.

This rearrangement joins TRBV5-6 to TRBJ1-1; D perhaps matches TRBD1 (5 bases). V dropped 2 bases and J dropped 9 bases, with 17 bases sitting between them. CDR3 length: 14 amino acids. Germline V gives CDR1 SGHDT, CDR2 YYEEEE. CDR3 amino acids: CASSFLSVGGKAFF. The CDR3 DNA reads as TGTGCCAGCAGCTTCCTAAGTGTCGGGGGGAAAGCTTTCTTT.

This clone was observed once. V is TRBV19 and J is TRBJ2-1; D remains ambiguous. Trimming shortened V by 1 base and J by 8 bases, and 12 bases separated the two germline ends. CDR1 is LNHDA and CDR2 is SQIVND in the germline V gene (reference sequence). This CDR3 spans 14 amino acids. For the CDR3, the DNA is TGTGCCAGTAGTATAGGGGGTCGCGTTGATGAGCAGTTCTTC. Translating it yields CASSIGGRVDEQFF.

V gene TRBV18 combines with J gene TRBJ1-3; D uncertain. The V end lost 2 bases, the J end lost 7 bases, and 15 bases lay between the germline ends. Germline assignment: CDR1 KGHSH and CDR2 LQKENI. The length of the CDR3 is 15 residues. The CDR3 region has the DNA TGTGCCAGCTCACCAGGGGAGACCCGAGGGAACACCATATATTTT. Translation gives CASSPGETRGNTIYF.

The chain links TRBV6-6 to TRBJ2-2, with TRBD2 matching 7 bases. The CDR3 runs to 15 residues. J was trimmed by 3 bases and V by 7 bases; bases with no gene match: 8. CDR1 is MNHNY and CDR2 is SVGAGI in the germline V gene (reference sequence). Here the CDR3 reads CASKRLAGDTGELFF. The CDR3 region has the DNA TGTGCCAGCAAGCGGTTGGCGGGAGACACCGGGGAGCTGTTTTTT.

V is TRBV18 and J is TRBJ2-2, with TRBD1 as a possible D gene (5 bases). Trimming removed 0 bases at V and 2 bases at J, with 10 bases between. The CDR3 is 16 residues long. In germline, CDR1 is KGHSH, CDR2 LQKENI. The CDR3 spells CASSPPIRANTGELFF. CDR3 DNA sequence: TGTGCCAGCTCACCACCAATCAGGGCCAACACCGGGGAGCTGTTTTTT.

The CDR3 DNA sequence: TGTGCCAGCAGCTTGGAGACCCGGGGGACCCAGTACTTC. It codes for CASSLETRGTQYF. V gene TRBV5-8 combines with J gene TRBJ2-5; a possible D gene is TRBD2 (5 bases). The CDR3 spans 13 residues. CDR1 is SGHTS, CDR2 YDEGEE, per germline. V was cut by 0 bases and J by 7 bases, with 10 bases left in between.

This clone occurred a few times. V usage is TRBV7-9 and J usage is TRBJ2-7, with 8 bases aligning to TRBD1. Germline CDR1 reads SEHNR; CDR2 reads FQNEAQ (reference sequence). This CDR3 has 15 amino acids. With V trimmed by 4 bases and J by 2 bases, 7 bases remained unmatched. The CDR3 nucleotides are TGTGCCAGCAGCTCTACGGACAGGGTCGCCTACGAGCAGTACTTC. Residues: CASSSTDRVAYEQYF.

This clone has only a few counts. The same CDR3 arises from other DNA sequences in this sample as well. The J gene is TRBJ2-7, the V gene TRBV7-9; D is undetermined. CDR3 length: 11 residues. CDR1 SEHNR and CDR2 FQNEAQ come from the germline V gene (reference sequence). V gave up 4 bases and J gave up 2 bases, with 3 bases separating them. The CDR3 reads CASSSTYEQYF. In DNA form, the CDR3 reads TGTGCCAGCAGCTCTACCTACGAGCAGTACTTC. The whole variable domain, filled in from reference TRBV7-9 and TRBJ2-7, reads DTGVSQNPRHKITKRGQNVTFRCDPISEHNRLYWYRQTLGQGPEFLTYFQNEAQLEKSRLLSDRFSAERPKGSFSTLEIQRTEQGDSAMYLCASSSTYEQYFGPGTRLTVT.

The CDR3 sequence: CASSPGTTEQYF. In nucleotides, the CDR3 is TGTGCCAGCAGCCCCGGGACGACCGAGCAGTACTTC. V gene TRBV9 combines with J gene TRBJ2-7, with D tentatively TRBD1 or TRBD2 (5 bases each). Germline CDR1 and CDR2: SGDLS and YYNGEE. Trimming pared 4 bases from V and 6 bases from J, leaving 11 bases between. CDR3 length equals 12 residues.

The CDR3 here is CASRRLAGGPSVSYNEQFF. CDR3 in DNA: TGCGCCAGCAGACGACTAGCGGGAGGGCCCTCGGTCTCCTACAATGAGCAGTTCTTC. The chain is built from TRBV5-1 and TRBJ2-1; 14 bases match TRBD2. The CDR3 consists of 19 residues. Germline values: CDR1 SGHRS, CDR2 YFSETQ. The trim removed 5 bases at V and 0 bases at J, leaving 10 bases unmatched. Variable domain in full (rest from reference TRBV5-1 and TRBJ2-1): KAGVTQTPRYLIKTRGQQVTLSCSPISGHRSVSWYQQTPGQGLQFLFEYFSETQRNKGNFPGRFSGRQFSNSRSEMNVSTLELGDSALYLCASRRLAGGPSVSYNEQFFGPGTRLTVL.

The J gene is TRBJ2-1, the V gene TRBV7-9, with TRBD2 matching over 11 bases. In germline, CDR1 is SEHNR, CDR2 FQNEAQ (reference sequence). The CDR3 is 17 residues long. Germline trimming cut 3 bases from V and 8 bases from J; bases unmatched to any gene: 12. The CDR3 spells CASSFTSLAGASYEQFF. Written as DNA, the CDR3 is TGTGCCAGCAGCTTCACCTCACTAGCGGGAGCTTCTTATGAGCAGTTCTTC.

The chain uses TRBV6-5 and TRBJ2-4; possibly TRBD1 for D (6 bases). Germline assignment: CDR1 MNHEY and CDR2 SVGAGI. V dropped 6 bases and J dropped 3 bases, with 12 bases sitting between them. This CDR3 has 14 amino acids. The CDR3 loop is CASRQGQYKNIQYF. The CDR3 coding sequence is TGTGCCAGCAGACAAGGACAGTACAAAAACATTCAGTACTTC.

The V gene is TRBV7-3, the J gene TRBJ2-1; D may correspond to TRBD1 or TRBD2 (5 bases each). Germline V gene lookup returns CDR1 SGHTA and CDR2 FQGTGA. The CDR3 is made up of 13 amino acids. Trimming took 3 bases from V and 7 from J, leaving 10 bases between them. The CDR3 sequence: CASSFGAGNEQFF. DNA for the CDR3: TGTGCCAGCAGCTTCGGGGCCGGAAATGAGCAGTTCTTC.

The sample holds one count of this clone. The V call is TRBV13, the J call TRBJ2-5, with D possibly TRBD1 on 6 matching bases. The CDR3 covers 14 residues. Trimming stripped 3 bases from V and 5 bases from J, with 13 bases between. Germline-derived CDR1 and CDR2 are PRHDT and FYEKMQ (reference sequence). The CDR3 nucleotides read TGTGCCAGCAGCTTGGGACACCTCCGGGAGACCCAGTACTTC. Its protein is CASSLGHLRETQYF.